Detailed here is one T cell receptor (beta chain). V was trimmed by 0 bases and J by 4 bases, leaving 13 bases between them. CDR3 length equals 15 residues. Germline V gene lookup returns CDR1 SGHRS and CDR2 YFSETQ. These data are taken from a study of blood T cell repertoires in COVID-19. Overall study: PBMCs, B-cell-depleted T cells, or T cells provided the cDNA or gDNA that made up the material.

Participants were aged roughly 18 to 95 years, lived in roughly 25 US areas, and enrolled virtually. In the original analysis: Reference gene primer amplification in the assay estimated nucleated cell counts. Some clones are missing from TCRdb's copy, which holds only in-frame ones; the method was immunoSEQ multiplex PCR. V and J calls and clone size follow that table, whereas D and trimming were derived from the DNA. The sample lists 250,000 to 400,000 clones, more than 90% occurring once. The sequence derives from a man aged 55 to 70 who had recovered from COVID-19. This chain connects TRBV5-1 to TRBJ1-2; D call uncertain. Sequencing input: PBMCs or T cells enriched from blood (not recorded which). DNA for the CDR3: TGCGCCAGCAGCTTGGGGTCGGGGTCGGCCTATGGCTACACCTTC. Its translation is CASSLGSGSAYGYTF.